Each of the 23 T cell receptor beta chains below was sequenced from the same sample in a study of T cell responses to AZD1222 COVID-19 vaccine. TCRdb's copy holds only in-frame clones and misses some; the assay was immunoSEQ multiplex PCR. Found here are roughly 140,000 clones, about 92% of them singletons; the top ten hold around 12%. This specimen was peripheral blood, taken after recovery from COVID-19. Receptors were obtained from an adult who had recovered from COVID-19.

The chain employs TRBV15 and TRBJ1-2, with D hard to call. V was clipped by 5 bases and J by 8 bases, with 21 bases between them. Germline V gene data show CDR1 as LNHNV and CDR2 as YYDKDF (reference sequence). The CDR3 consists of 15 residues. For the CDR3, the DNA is TGTGCCACCAGCCACCGGGCCGGACTCGTCTCCGGCTACACCTTC. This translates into CATSHRAGLVSGYTF.

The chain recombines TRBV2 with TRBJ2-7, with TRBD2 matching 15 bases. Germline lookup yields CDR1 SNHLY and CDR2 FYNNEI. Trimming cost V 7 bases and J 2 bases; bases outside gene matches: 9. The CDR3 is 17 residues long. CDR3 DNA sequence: TGTGCCAGCATCCCGGGACTAGCGGGAGGCTCAACCTACGAGCAGTACTTC. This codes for CASIPGLAGGSTYEQYF.

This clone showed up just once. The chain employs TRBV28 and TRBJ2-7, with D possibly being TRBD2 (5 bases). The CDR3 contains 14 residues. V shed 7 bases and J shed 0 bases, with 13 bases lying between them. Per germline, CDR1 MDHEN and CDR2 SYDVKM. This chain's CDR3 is CASTLARVSYEQYF. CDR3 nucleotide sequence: TGTGCCAGCACCCTCGCGAGGGTCTCCTACGAGCAGTACTTC.

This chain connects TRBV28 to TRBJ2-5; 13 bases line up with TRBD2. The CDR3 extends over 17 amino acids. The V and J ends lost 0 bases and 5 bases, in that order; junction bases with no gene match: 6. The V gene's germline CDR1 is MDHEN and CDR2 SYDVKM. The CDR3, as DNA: TGTGCCAGCAGTTTATGGACTAGCGGGAGGAGGAGGGAGACCCAGTACTTC. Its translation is CASSLWTSGRRRETQYF.

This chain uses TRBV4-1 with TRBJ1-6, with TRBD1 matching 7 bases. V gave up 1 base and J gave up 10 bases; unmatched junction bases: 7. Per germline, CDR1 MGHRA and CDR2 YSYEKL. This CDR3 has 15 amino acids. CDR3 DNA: TGCGCCAGCAGCCAAGTTGACAGGGTCGGGTCACCCCTCCACTTT. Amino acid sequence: CASSQVDRVGSPLHF.

As DNA, the CDR3 is TGTGCCAGCTCACCCGGGACAGGGAGGAACACTGAAGCTTTCTTT. Its protein is CASSPGTGRNTEAFF. The chain employs TRBV18 and TRBJ1-1, with TRBD1 matching over 9 bases. CDR3 length equals 15 residues. CDR1 is KGHSH, CDR2 LQKENI, per germline. V was pared by 3 bases and J by 1 base, with 3 bases of the junction left unmatched.

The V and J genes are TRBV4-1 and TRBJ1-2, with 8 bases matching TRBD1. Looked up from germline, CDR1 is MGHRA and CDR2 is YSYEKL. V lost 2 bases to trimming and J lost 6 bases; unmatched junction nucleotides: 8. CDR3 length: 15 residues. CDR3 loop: CASSQYNDRGNGYTF. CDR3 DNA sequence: TGCGCCAGCAGCCAATATAATGACAGGGGAAATGGCTACACCTTC.

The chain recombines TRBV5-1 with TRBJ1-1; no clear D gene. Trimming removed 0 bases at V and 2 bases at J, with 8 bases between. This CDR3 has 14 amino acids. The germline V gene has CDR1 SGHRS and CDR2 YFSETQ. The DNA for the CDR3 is TGCGCCAGCAGCTTGGGGCCAGCCAACACTGAAGCTTTCTTT. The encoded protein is CASSLGPANTEAFF. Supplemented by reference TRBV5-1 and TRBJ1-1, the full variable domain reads KAGVTQTPRYLIKTRGQQVTLSCSPISGHRSVSWYQQTPGQGLQFLFEYFSETQRNKGNFPGRFSGRQFSNSRSEMNVSTLELGDSALYLCASSLGPANTEAFFGQGTRLTVV.

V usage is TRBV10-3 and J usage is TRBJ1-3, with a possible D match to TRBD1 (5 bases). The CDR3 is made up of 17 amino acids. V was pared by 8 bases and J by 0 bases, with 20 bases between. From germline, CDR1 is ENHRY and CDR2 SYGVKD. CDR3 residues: CAIRPEAGRSSGNTIYF. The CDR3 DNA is TGTGCCATCCGTCCTGAAGCGGGACGCAGCTCTGGAAACACCATATATTTT.

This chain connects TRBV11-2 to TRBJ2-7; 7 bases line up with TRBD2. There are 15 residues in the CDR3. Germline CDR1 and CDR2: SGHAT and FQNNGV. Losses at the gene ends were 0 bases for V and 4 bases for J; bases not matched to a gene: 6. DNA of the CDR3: TGTGCCAGCAGCTTAGAGTCGGGACTACATTACGAGCAGTACTTC. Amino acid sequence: CASSLESGLHYEQYF.

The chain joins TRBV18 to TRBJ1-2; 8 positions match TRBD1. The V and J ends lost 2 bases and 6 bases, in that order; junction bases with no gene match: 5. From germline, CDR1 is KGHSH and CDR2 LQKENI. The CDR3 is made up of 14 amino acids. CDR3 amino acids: CASSPSDRVHGYTF. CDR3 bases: TGTGCCAGCTCACCATCGGACAGGGTGCATGGCTACACCTTC.

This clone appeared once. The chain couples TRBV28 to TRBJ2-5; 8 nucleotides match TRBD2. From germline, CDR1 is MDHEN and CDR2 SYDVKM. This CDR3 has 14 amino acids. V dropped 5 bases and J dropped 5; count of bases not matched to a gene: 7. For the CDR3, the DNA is TGTGCCAGCAGTCCCTGGACTAGCAGGGAGACCCAGTACTTC. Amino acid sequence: CASSPWTSRETQYF. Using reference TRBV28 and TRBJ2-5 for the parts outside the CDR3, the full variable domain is DVKVTQSSRYLVKRTGEKVFLECVQDMDHENMFWYRQDPGLGLRLIYFSYDVKMKEKGDIPEGYSVSREKKERFSLILESASTNQTSMYLCASSPWTSRETQYFGPGTRLLVL.

For the CDR3, the DNA is TGTGCCAGTAGTAGTGGCAGCCTAGCGGCATTCTATGGCTACACCTTC. This codes for CASSSGSLAAFYGYTF. The genes are TRBV19 and TRBJ1-2; D unresolved. This CDR3 has 16 amino acids. In germline, CDR1 is LNHDA, CDR2 SQIVND (reference sequence). V lost 4 bases, J lost 4 bases, and 19 bases lay in between.

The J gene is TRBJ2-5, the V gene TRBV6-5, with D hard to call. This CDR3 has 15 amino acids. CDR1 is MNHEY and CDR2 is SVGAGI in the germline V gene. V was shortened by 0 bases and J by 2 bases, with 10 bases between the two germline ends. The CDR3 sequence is CASSYSVEVQETQYF. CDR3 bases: TGTGCCAGCAGTTACTCGGTAGAGGTTCAAGAGACCCAGTACTTC.

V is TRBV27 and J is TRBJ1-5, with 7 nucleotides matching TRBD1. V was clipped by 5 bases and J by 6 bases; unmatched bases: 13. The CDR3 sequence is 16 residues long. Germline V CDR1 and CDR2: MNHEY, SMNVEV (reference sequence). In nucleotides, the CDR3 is TGTGCCAGCAGTCCTCAGCAGGGGGTAGCGAGTCAGCCCCAGCATTTT. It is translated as CASSPQQGVASQPQHF.

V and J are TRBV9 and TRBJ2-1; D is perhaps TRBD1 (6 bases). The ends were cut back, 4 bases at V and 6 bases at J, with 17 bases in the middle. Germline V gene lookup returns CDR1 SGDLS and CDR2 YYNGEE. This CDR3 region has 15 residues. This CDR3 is CASSPQINRANEQFF. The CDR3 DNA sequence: TGTGCCAGCAGCCCTCAAATTAACAGGGCCAATGAGCAGTTCTTC.

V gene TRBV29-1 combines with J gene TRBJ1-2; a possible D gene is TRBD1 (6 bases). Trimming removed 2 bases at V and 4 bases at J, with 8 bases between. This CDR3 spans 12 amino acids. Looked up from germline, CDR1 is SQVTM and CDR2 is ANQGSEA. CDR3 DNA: TGCAGCGTTGAATGGGGGGCCTATGGCTACACCTTC. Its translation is CSVEWGAYGYTF.

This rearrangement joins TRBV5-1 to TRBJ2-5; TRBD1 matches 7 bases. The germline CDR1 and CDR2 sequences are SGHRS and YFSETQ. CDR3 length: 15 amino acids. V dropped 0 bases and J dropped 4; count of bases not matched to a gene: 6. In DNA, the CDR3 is TGCGCCAGCAGCTTGGCCGAGCCAGGGGGAGAGACCCAGTACTTC. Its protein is CASSLAEPGGETQYF.

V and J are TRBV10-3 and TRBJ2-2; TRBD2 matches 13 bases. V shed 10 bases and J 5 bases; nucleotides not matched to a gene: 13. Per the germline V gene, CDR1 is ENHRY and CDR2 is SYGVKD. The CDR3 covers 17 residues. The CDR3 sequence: CATTGLAGPGSTGELFF. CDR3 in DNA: TGTGCCACCACGGGACTAGCGGGACCTGGGTCGACCGGGGAGCTGTTTTTT.

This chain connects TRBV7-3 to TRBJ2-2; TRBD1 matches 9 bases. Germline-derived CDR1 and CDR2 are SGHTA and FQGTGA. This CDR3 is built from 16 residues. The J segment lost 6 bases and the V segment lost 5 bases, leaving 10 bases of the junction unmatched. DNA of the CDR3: TGTGCCAGCAGCCTGAAACAGGGGGCGACTGCCGGGGAGCTGTTTTTT. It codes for CASSLKQGATAGELFF.

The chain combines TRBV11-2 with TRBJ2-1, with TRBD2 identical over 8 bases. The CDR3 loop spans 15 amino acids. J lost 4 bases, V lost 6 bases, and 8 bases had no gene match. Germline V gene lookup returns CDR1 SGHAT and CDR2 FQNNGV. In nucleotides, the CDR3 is TGTGCCAGCAGGGACCCGGGACTAGGTTACAATGAGCAGTTCTTC. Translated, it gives CASRDPGLGYNEQFF.

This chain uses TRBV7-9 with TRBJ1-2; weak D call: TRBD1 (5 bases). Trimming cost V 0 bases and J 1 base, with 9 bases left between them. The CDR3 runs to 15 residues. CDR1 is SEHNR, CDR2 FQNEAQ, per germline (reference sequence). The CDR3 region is CASSLARTNNYGYTF. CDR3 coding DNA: TGTGCCAGCAGCTTAGCGCGGACAAATAACTATGGCTACACCTTC.

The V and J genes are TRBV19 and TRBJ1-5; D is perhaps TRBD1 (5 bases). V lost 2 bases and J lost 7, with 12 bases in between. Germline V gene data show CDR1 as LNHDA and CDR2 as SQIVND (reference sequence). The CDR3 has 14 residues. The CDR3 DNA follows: TGTGCCAGTAGTATAAGGGGACCGAGCCAGCCCCAGCATTTT. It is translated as CASSIRGPSQPQHF.